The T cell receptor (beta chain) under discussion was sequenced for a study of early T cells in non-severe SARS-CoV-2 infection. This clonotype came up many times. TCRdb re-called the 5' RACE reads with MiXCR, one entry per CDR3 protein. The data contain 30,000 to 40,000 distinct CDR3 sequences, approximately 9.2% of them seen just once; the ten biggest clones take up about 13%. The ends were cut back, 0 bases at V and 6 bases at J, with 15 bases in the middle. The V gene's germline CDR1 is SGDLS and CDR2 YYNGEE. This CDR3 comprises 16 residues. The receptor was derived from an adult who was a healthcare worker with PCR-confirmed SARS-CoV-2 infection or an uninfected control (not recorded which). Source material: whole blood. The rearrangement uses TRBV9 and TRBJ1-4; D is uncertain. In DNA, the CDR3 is TGTGCCAGCAGCGTAGGGAAAGGATTCCGGGATGAAAAACTGTTTTTT. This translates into CASSVGKGFRDEKLFF.